A selection of T cell receptor beta chains follows, all from one sample in a study of metastatic and nonmetastatic thyroid tumors. With MiXCR, TCRdb reprocessed the PCR reads. Of over 50,000 clones in the sample, 25% to 30% were seen once. Sequenced sample: blood. The receptors stem from a female donor with papillary thyroid cancer or a benign thyroid nodule (not recorded which). Some clones in this sample may be carry-over from other donors' samples. The CDR3 runs from the conserved cysteine through the conserved F or W. Each record gives: clone size, D gene, J gene, V gene, CDR3 protein, CDR3 DNA. D genes are given only for firm matches. Clone size is given for some rows only: seen once, a few or many times, or a class if the clone is expanded.

size: NA; D: TRBD2; J: TRBJ2-7; V: TRBV13; CDR3: CASSPQRAARLAGTYEQYF; DNA: TGTGCCAGCAGCCCTCAGAGGGCAGCAAGACTAGCGGGAACCTACGAGCAGTACTTC
size: NA; D: TRBD2; J: TRBJ2-7; V: TRBV5-1; CDR3: CASSSLAGATYEQYF; DNA: TGCGCCAGCAGCTCATTAGCGGGAGCCACCTACGAGCAGTACTTC
size: NA; D: TRBD1; J: TRBJ2-7; V: TRBV24-1; CDR3: CATSDSAGGDEQYF; DNA: TGTGCCACCAGTGACTCGGCAGGGGGTGACGAGCAGTACTTC
size: medium-sized; D: TRBD1; J: TRBJ1-2; V: TRBV28; CDR3: CASSPPLGDRVFGYTF; DNA: TGTGCCAGCAGCCCCCCCCTCGGGGACAGGGTTTTTGGCTACACCTTC
size: many; D: TRBD2; J: TRBJ2-1; V: TRBV6-5; CDR3: CASSWLAGGFNAEQFF; DNA: TGTGCCAGCAGTTGGCTAGCGGGAGGTTTTAATGCTGAGCAGTTCTTC
size: NA; D: TRBD2; J: TRBJ2-3; V: TRBV2; CDR3: CASRPRLAGLDTQYF; DNA: TGTGCCAGCAGGCCACGACTAGCGGGGTTAGATACGCAGTATTTT
size: many; D: TRBD1; J: TRBJ2-1; V: TRBV7-7; CDR3: CASSATGAYNEQFF; DNA: TGTGCTAGCAGCGCGACAGGGGCCTACAATGAGCAGTTCTTC
size: few; D: TRBD1; J: TRBJ1-2; V: TRBV19; CDR3: CATHRDRGFDGYTF; DNA: TGTGCCACTCACCGGGACAGGGGATTTGATGGCTACACCTTC
size: once; D: NA; J: TRBJ1-2; V: TRBV9; CDR3: CASSQASSSGYTF; DNA: TGTGCCAGCAGCCAGGCCTCTTCTAGTGGCTACACCTTC
size: NA; D: TRBD1; J: TRBJ2-7; V: TRBV5-1; CDR3: CASSLAGGHYEQYF; DNA: TGCGCCAGCAGCTTGGCAGGGGGTCACTACGAGCAGTACTTC
size: NA; D: TRBD2; J: TRBJ2-2; V: TRBV20-1; CDR3: CSARGTSQSGELFF; DNA: TGCAGTGCGAGGGGGACTAGCCAGTCCGGGGAGCTGTTTTTT
size: few; D: NA; J: TRBJ1-3; V: TRBV6-1; CDR3: CASGNRVDTIYF; DNA: TGTGCCAGCGGGAACAGGGTAGACACCATATATTTT
size: many; D: TRBD2; J: TRBJ2-2; V: TRBV20-1; CDR3: CSARSGLAGVDGELFF; DNA: TGCAGTGCTAGATCGGGACTAGCGGGAGTGGACGGGGAGCTGTTTTTT
size: few; D: NA; J: TRBJ1-5; V: TRBV19; CDR3: CASLAWGESNQPQHF; DNA: TGTGCCAGTTTAGCCTGGGGGGAAAGCAATCAGCCCCAGCATTTT
size: NA; D: NA; J: TRBJ1-6; V: TRBV6-1; CDR3: CATSSGPYNSPLHF; DNA: TGTGCCACCTCCTCGGGGCCCTATAATTCACCCCTCCACTTT
size: few; D: TRBD2; J: TRBJ2-1; V: TRBV6-1; CDR3: CASSLAKASGYNEQFF; DNA: TGTGCCAGCAGTTTGGCAAAGGCTAGCGGTTACAATGAGCAGTTCTTC
size: NA; D: NA; J: TRBJ2-3; V: TRBV3-1; CDR3: CASSQDVATLSTDTQYF; DNA: TGTGCCAGCAGCCAAGATGTGGCTACATTATCCACAGATACGCAGTATTTT